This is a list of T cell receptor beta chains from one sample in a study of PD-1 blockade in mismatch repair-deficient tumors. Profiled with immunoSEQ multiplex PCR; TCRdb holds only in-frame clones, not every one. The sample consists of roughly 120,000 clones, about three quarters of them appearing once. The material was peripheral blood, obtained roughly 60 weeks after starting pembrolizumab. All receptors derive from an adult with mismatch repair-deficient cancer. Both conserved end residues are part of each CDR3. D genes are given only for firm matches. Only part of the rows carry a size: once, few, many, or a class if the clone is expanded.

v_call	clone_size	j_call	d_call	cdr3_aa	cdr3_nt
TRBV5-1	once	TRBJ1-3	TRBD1	CASSLRAGGARVDTIYF	TGCGCCAGCAGCCTGAGGGCAGGGGGCGCGAGGGTGGACACCATATATTTT
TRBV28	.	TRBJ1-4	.	CASSLYPNEKLFF	TGTGCCAGCAGTTTATATCCAAATGAAAAACTGTTTTTT
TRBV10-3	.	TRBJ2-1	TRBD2	CAISESRASGSWHEQFF	TGTGCCATCAGTGAGTCGAGGGCTAGCGGGAGCTGGCATGAGCAGTTCTTC
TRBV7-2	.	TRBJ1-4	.	CASSPAATNEKLFF	TGTGCCAGCAGCCCAGCAGCAACTAATGAAAAACTGTTTTTT
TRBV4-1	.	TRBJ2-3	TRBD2	CASSQDGTSEDTQYF	TGCGCCAGCAGCCAAGACGGGACTAGCGAAGATACGCAGTATTTT
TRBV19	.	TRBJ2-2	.	CASSYVPPGELFF	TGTGCCAGTTCCTACGTACCGCCCGGGGAGCTGTTTTTT
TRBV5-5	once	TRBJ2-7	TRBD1	CASSAGTGGTYEQYF	TGTGCCAGCAGCGCGGGGACAGGGGGTACCTACGAGCAGTACTTC
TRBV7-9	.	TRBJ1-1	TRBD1	CASSLGTGEDRAFF	TGTGCCAGCAGCTTAGGAACAGGGGAAGATCGAGCTTTCTTT
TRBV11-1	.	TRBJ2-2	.	CASSLSSLNTGELFF	TGTGCCAGCAGCTTATCTAGTCTGAACACCGGGGAGCTGTTTTTT
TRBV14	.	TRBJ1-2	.	CASSQDVTWLSGYTF	TGTGCCAGCAGCCAAGACGTTACATGGCTATCTGGCTACACCTTC
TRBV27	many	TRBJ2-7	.	CASSLSASSYEQYF	TGTGCCAGCAGTTTATCGGCGAGCTCCTACGAGCAGTACTTC
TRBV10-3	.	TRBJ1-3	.	CAIRGATENTIYF	TGTGCCATCAGGGGGGCTACAGAAAACACCATATATTTT
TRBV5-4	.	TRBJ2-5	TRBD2	CASSLRPSGRAKETQYF	TGTGCCAGCAGCTTGAGGCCTAGCGGGAGGGCGAAAGAGACCCAGTACTTC
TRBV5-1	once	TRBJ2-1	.	CASSTGTRSSYNEQFF	TGCGCCAGCAGCACCGGGACTCGAAGCTCCTACAATGAGCAGTTCTTC
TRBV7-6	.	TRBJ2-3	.	CASSETEEADTQYF	TGTGCCAGCAGCGAGACAGAGGAGGCAGATACGCAGTATTTT
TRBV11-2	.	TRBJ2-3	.	CASSPPRGRTDTQYF	TGTGCCAGCAGCCCCCCTAGGGGACGCACAGATACGCAGTATTTT
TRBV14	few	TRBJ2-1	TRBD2	CASSQGLAINEQFF	TGTGCCAGCAGCCAAGGACTAGCGATCAATGAGCAGTTCTTC
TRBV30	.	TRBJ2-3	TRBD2	CACPSGSVSDTQYF	TGTGCCTGCCCTAGCGGGAGTGTGTCAGATACGCAGTATTTT
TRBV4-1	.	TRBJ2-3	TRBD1	CASSQAGTGPPDTQYF	TGCGCCAGCAGCCAAGCGGGGACAGGGCCACCCGATACGCAGTATTTT
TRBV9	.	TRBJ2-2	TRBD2	CASSPRTSGSSGELFF	TGTGCCAGCAGCCCCCGGACTAGCGGGAGCTCCGGGGAGCTGTTTTTT
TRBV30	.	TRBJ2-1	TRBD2	CAWGTSSYNEQFF	TGTGCCTGGGGGACTAGCAGCTACAATGAGCAGTTCTTC
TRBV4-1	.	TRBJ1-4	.	CASSQEGRGTNEKLFF	TGCGCCAGCAGCCAAGAAGGGCGAGGGACTAATGAAAAACTGTTTTTT
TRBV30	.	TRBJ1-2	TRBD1	CAWVRDRGSGYTF	TGTGCCTGGGTCCGGGACAGGGGAAGTGGCTACACCTTC
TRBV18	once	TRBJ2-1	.	CASSPARKGDEQFF	TGTGCCAGCTCACCAGCAAGGAAGGGTGATGAGCAGTTCTTC
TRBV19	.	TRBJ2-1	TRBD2	CASSIRGPGLASNEQFF	TGTGCCAGTAGTATAAGGGGCCCGGGACTAGCGTCCAATGAGCAGTTCTTC
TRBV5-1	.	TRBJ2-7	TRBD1	CASSPAVDRDYEQYF	TGCGCCAGCAGCCCAGCAGTGGACAGGGACTACGAGCAGTACTTC
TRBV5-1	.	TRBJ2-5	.	CASSWDYQETQYF	TGCGCCAGCAGCTGGGACTACCAAGAGACCCAGTACTTC
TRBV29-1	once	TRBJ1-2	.	CSVDGGRSGYTF	TGCAGCGTTGATGGGGGAAGGAGTGGCTACACCTTC
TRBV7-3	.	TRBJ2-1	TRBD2	CASSSLGLAGYNEQFF	TGTGCCAGCAGCTCACTGGGGCTAGCGGGATACAATGAGCAGTTCTTC
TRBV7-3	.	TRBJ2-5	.	CASSLAGGTQYF	TGTGCCAGCAGCTTAGCTGGAGGGACCCAGTACTTC
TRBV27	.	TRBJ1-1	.	CASSSRGSTEAFF	TGTGCCAGCAGTTCCAGGGGTAGCACTGAAGCTTTCTTT
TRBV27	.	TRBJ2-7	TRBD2	CASSLGLGLAHSYEQYF	TGTGCCAGCAGTTTAGGGCTCGGACTAGCCCACTCCTACGAGCAGTACTTC
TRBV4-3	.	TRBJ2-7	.	CASSQDRDSYEQYF	TGCGCCAGCAGCCAAGACCGGGACTCCTACGAGCAGTACTTC
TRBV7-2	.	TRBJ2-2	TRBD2	CASSLSQRETGELFF	TGTGCCAGCAGCTTAAGCCAGCGGGAAACCGGGGAGCTGTTTTTT
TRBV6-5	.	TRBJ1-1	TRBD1	CASSYSGQGEAFF	TGTGCCAGCAGTTACTCGGGACAGGGTGAAGCTTTCTTT
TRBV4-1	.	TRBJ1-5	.	CASSQPDSNQPQHF	TGCGCCAGCAGCCAACCAGATAGCAATCAGCCCCAGCATTTT
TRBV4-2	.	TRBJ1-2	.	CASSQVPVFGYTF	TGTGCCAGCAGCCAAGTCCCCGTCTTTGGCTACACCTTC
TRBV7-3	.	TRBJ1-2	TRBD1	CASSSEDRGVFGYTF	TGTGCCAGCAGCTCAGAGGACAGGGGTGTGTTTGGCTACACCTTC
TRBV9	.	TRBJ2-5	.	CASSIGTAQETQYF	TGTGCCAGCTCGATCGGGACTGCCCAAGAGACCCAGTACTTC
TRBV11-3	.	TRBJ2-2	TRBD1	CASSLWGQGNTGELFF	TGTGCCAGCAGCCTATGGGGACAGGGAAACACCGGGGAGCTGTTTTTT
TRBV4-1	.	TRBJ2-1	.	CASSQLGLAYNEQFF	TGCGCCAGCAGCCAGCTTGGGCTAGCCTACAATGAGCAGTTCTTC
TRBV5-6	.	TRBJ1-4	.	CASSFYGSSNANEKLFF	TGTGCCAGCAGCTTTTACGGGAGTTCAAATGCTAATGAAAAACTGTTTTTT